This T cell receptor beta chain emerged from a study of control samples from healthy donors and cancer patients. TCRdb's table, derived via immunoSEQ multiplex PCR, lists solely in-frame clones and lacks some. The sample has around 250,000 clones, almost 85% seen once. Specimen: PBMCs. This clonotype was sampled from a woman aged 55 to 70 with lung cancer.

CDR3 sequence reads: CASKWTGPDTQYF. The CDR3 nucleotides read TGTGCCAGCAAATGGACAGGGCCAGATACGCAGTATTTT. The V and J genes are TRBV12-3 or TRBV12-4 and TRBJ2-3; 8 bases match TRBD1. The CDR3 is 13 residues long. V dropped 7 bases and J dropped 4; count of bases not matched to a gene: 4.